A selection of T cell receptor beta chains follows, all from one sample in a study of vaccination and CD4 T cells after COVID-19. These TCRs' antigens remain unknown. TCRdb fed the PCR reads into MiXCR, producing one record per CDR3 protein. The repertoire consists of under 25,000 distinct CDR3 sequences, with around three fifths occurring once and the leading ten covering about 7.5%. Sequencing input: CD4+ T cells from blood, cultured in vitro. These TCRs come from a human donor who had recovered from COVID-19. Each CDR3 is given with its conserved first and last residue. D genes are given only for firm matches. The size of a clone is reported for some rows only, either as once, few or many, or as a class for expanded clones.

TRBJ1-5 - 14 TRBV30 - CAWSHTGTSQPQHF TGTGCCTGGAGCCACACCGGGACATCCCAGCCCCAGCATTTT
TRBJ1-2 - 12 TRBV6-1 - CALQTHAYGYTF TGTGCCCTACAAACTCACGCCTATGGCTACACCTTC
TRBJ1-2 - 13 TRBV5-8 few CASRFSLNYGYTF TGTGCCAGCAGGTTCAGCTTGAACTATGGCTACACCTTC
TRBJ1-2 TRBD1 14 TRBV24-1 few CATRATGEDYGYTF TGTGCCACCAGGGCAACAGGGGAGGACTATGGCTACACCTTC
TRBJ2-6 - 13 TRBV29-1 - CSVRAGGANVLTF TGCAGCGTTAGGGCGGGGGGGGCCAACGTCCTGACTTTC
TRBJ2-5 TRBD2 15 TRBV4-3 - CASSQRLAVQETQYF TGCGCCAGCAGCCAACGACTAGCGGTCCAAGAGACCCAGTACTTC
TRBJ1-5 TRBD1 14 TRBV30 few CAWSGRTGNRPQHF TGTGCCTGGAGTGGCCGGACAGGCAACCGGCCCCAGCATTTT
TRBJ2-2 - 14 TRBV30 medium-sized CAWSVGQNTGELFF TGTGCCTGGAGTGTAGGGCAAAACACCGGGGAGCTGTTTTTT
TRBJ1-2 - 9 TRBV23-1 few CACNYGYTF TGCGCCTGTAACTATGGCTACACCTTC
TRBJ1-5 TRBD1 14 TRBV19 - CASSPGTGNQPQHF TGTGCCAGTAGCCCCGGGACAGGGAATCAGCCCCAGCATTTT
TRBJ2-3 - 16 TRBV24-1 - CATSDSGRGWADTQYF TGTGCCACCAGTGATTCAGGGCGGGGTTGGGCAGATACGCAGTATTTT
TRBJ1-1 - 13 TRBV6-1 - CASSHGLNTEAFF TGTGCCAGCAGTCATGGACTAAACACTGAAGCTTTCTTT
TRBJ1-2 TRBD1 14 TRBV3-1 - CASSQRDRAHGYTF TGTGCCAGCAGCCAAAGAGACAGGGCCCATGGCTACACCTTC
TRBJ2-3 TRBD2 18 TRBV7-2 once CASSFGGSGGRNSDTQYF TGTGCCAGCAGCTTTGGAGGGTCGGGCGGGAGAAACTCAGATACGCAGTATTTT
TRBJ2-7 - 14 TRBV19 - CASSIESRPYEQYF TGTGCCAGTAGTATAGAATCCCGTCCCTACGAGCAGTACTTC
TRBJ1-5 - 14 TRBV19 once CASSIRQADQPQHF TGTGCCAGTAGTATAAGACAGGCGGATCAGCCCCAGCATTTT
TRBJ2-5 - 13 TRBV7-9 - CASSPTNQETQYF TGTGCCAGCAGCCCGACTAATCAAGAGACCCAGTACTTC
TRBJ2-7 TRBD1 15 TRBV7-9 - CASSLGTGSSYEQYF TGTGCCAGCAGCTTAGGGACAGGTAGCTCCTACGAGCAGTACTTC
TRBJ1-2 - 12 TRBV10-3 - CAISDISDGYTF TGTGCCATTTCGGACATAAGCGATGGCTACACCTTC
TRBJ1-2 TRBD1 14 TRBV27 - CASSAGDSAYGYTF TGTGCCAGCAGTGCCGGGGACAGCGCCTATGGCTACACCTTC
TRBJ1-5 TRBD1 18 TRBV4-2 few CASSQGLPGQGVDQPQHF TGTGCCAGCAGCCAAGGACTCCCGGGACAGGGAGTAGATCAGCCCCAGCATTTT
TRBJ1-5 - 18 TRBV10-1 few CASSELGHPRDSNQPQHF TGCGCCAGCAGTGAGTTGGGACACCCGAGGGATAGCAATCAGCCCCAGCATTTT
TRBJ1-2 - 13 TRBV12-3/TRBV12-4 - CASSPDYPDGYTF TGTGCCAGCAGTCCCGACTACCCGGATGGCTACACCTTC
TRBJ2-5 - 13 TRBV30 - CAWSPGHQETQYF TGTGCCTGGAGTCCAGGGCACCAAGAGACCCAGTACTTC
TRBJ2-2 - 14 TRBV10-3 - CAIKGSENTGELFF TGTGCCATCAAGGGTAGTGAGAACACCGGGGAGCTGTTTTTT
TRBJ1-5 TRBD1 14 TRBV18 - CASSLQGEDQPQHF TGTGCCAGCTCACTACAGGGGGAGGATCAGCCCCAGCATTTT
TRBJ2-1 TRBD1 15 TRBV2 few CASREGQASYNEQFF TGTGCCAGCAGGGAGGGACAGGCGTCCTACAATGAGCAGTTCTTC
TRBJ1-1 - 15 TRBV5-4 once CASTLERAGVTEAFF TGTGCCAGCACTTTGGAAAGGGCGGGCGTCACTGAAGCTTTCTTT
TRBJ1-2 - 11 TRBV7-2 - CASRLNYGYTF TGTGCCAGCAGGTTAAACTATGGCTACACCTTC
TRBJ2-1 - 18 TRBV20-1 few CSARVLGGPKSSYNEQFF TGCAGTGCTAGGGTTCTTGGCGGCCCCAAAAGCTCCTACAATGAGCAGTTCTTC
TRBJ1-2 - 14 TRBV30 few CAWRRPAKLIGYTF TGTGCCTGGAGAAGACCGGCGAAGCTAATTGGCTACACCTTC
TRBJ1-2 TRBD1 15 TRBV28 - CASSLLGQGARGYTF TGTGCCAGCAGTTTGTTGGGACAGGGGGCGCGAGGCTACACCTTC
TRBJ1-3 TRBD1 16 TRBV6-1 - CASRATGVDVGNTIYF TGTGCCAGCAGAGCTACAGGGGTGGACGTGGGAAACACCATATATTTT
TRBJ2-7 - 14 TRBV25-1 - CASSESGRSYEQYF TGTGCCAGCAGTGAATCCGGACGCTCCTACGAGCAGTACTTC
TRBJ1-6 - 13 TRBV4-1 - CASSQDPHSPLHF TGCGCCAGCAGCCAAGATCCACATTCACCCCTCCACTTT
TRBJ2-3 TRBD2 15 TRBV28 - CASRSLAGNTDTQYF TGTGCCAGCAGGAGCCTAGCGGGTAACACAGATACGCAGTATTTT
TRBJ1-2 - 16 TRBV19 - CASSIPARAPNYGYTF TGTGCCAGTAGTATCCCAGCAAGGGCCCCTAACTATGGCTACACCTTC
TRBJ2-7 - 9 TRBV5-1 - CASSLRQYF TGCGCCAGCAGCTTGCGGCAGTACTTC
TRBJ2-3 - 14 TRBV20-1 - CSAPRLVVGDTQYF TGCAGTGCTCCAAGACTAGTCGTTGGGGATACGCAGTATTTT
TRBJ1-2 - 16 TRBV6-2/TRBV6-3 - CASSYRSGLSNYGYTF TGTGCCAGCAGTTATCGGTCGGGACTTTCTAACTATGGCTACACCTTC
TRBJ2-3 TRBD1 16 TRBV4-1 - CASSQDQTGGTDTQYF TGCGCCAGCAGCCAAGACCAGACAGGGGGCACAGATACGCAGTATTTT
TRBJ1-4 - 14 TRBV28 - CASSRPVGSEKLFF TGTGCCAGCAGTCGACCGGTCGGGTCTGAAAAACTGTTTTTT
TRBJ2-3 TRBD1 16 TRBV27 - CASSLSRDRGQRTQYF TGTGCCAGCAGTTTATCCCGGGACAGGGGCCAAAGAACGCAGTATTTT
TRBJ2-2 - 17 TRBV15 - CATSRDLLRQNTGELFF TGTGCCACCAGCAGAGATTTGTTACGCCAGAACACCGGGGAGCTGTTTTTT
TRBJ2-5 TRBD2 16 TRBV15 - CATSRDASGGLETQYF TGTGCCACCAGCAGAGATGCTAGCGGAGGCCTAGAGACCCAGTACTTC
TRBJ1-5 - 12 TRBV7-9 - CASSFDGKPQHF TGTGCCAGCAGCTTCGACGGGAAGCCCCAGCATTTT
TRBJ1-4 - 12 TRBV28 - CASSSRFEKLFF TGTGCCAGCAGTTCCCGTTTTGAAAAACTGTTTTTT
TRBJ1-5 TRBD1 16 TRBV20-1 few CSARDMAGGPNQPQHF TGCAGTGCTAGAGATATGGCAGGGGGGCCCAATCAGCCCCAGCATTTT
TRBJ2-7 - 14 TRBV27 few CAASRTALSYEQYF TGTGCCGCATCGAGGACAGCCCTATCCTACGAGCAGTACTTC
TRBJ2-7 - 12 TRBV21-1 - CASTNQRFEQYF TGTGCCAGCACAAACCAGCGTTTCGAGCAGTACTTC
TRBJ2-3 - 16 TRBV15 - CATSRVGSGLTDTQYF TGTGCCACCAGCAGAGTGGGTAGCGGCCTTACAGATACGCAGTATTTT
TRBJ2-7 TRBD2 16 TRBV11-2 - CASRPLSGISSYEQYF TGTGCCAGCAGGCCCTTGAGCGGGATTAGCTCCTACGAGCAGTACTTC